The clone carrying this T cell receptor (beta chain) came up many times. The antigen is unknown. The record originates from a study of T cell repertoires in cytomegalovirus infection. Notes on the study in general: Summed frequency of shared TCR beta families picked out CMV carriers who also had the relevant HLA.

The CDR3 has 13 residues. The V and J ends lost 5 bases and 7 bases respectively, with 15 bases between them. CDR1 DFQATT and CDR2 SNEGSKA come from the germline V gene (reference sequence). TCRdb reprocessed the reads with MiXCR, giving one entry per CDR3 protein. The repertoire has about 140,000 distinct CDR3 sequences, about 6.5% of them found once; the top ten carry under 20%. The TCR originated in a human donor in good health (CMV status not recorded). Some clones in this sample may be carry-over from other donors' samples. The sequencing sample was made of PBMCs. The gene calls are TRBV20-1 and TRBJ2-1; D is uncertain. As DNA, the CDR3 is TGCAGTGCTTTAGATACGACCCCGAATGAGCAGTTCTTC. The encoded protein is CSALDTTPNEQFF.